The 21 T cell receptor beta chains below all came from one sample that was sequenced in a study of early T cells in non-severe SARS-CoV-2 infection. A single record per CDR3 protein comes from TCRdb applying MiXCR to the 5' RACE reads. The repertoire holds tens of thousands of distinct CDR3 sequences, with 10% to 15% as singletons. Input material: whole blood. These receptors all come from an adult who was a healthcare worker with PCR-confirmed SARS-CoV-2 infection or an uninfected control (not recorded which).

This clonotype was seen ten or more times. The rearrangement links TRBV6-5 to TRBJ1-6; a weak D match, TRBD1 (5 bases). The length of the CDR3 is 17 residues. The germline V gene has CDR1 MNHEY and CDR2 SVGAGI. Deletions cut 2 bases from V and 5 bases from J, with 16 bases between. CDR3 in DNA: TGTGCCAGCAGTTACCGGGACCCCGGTAGTGATAATTCACCCCTCCACTTT. It is translated as CASSYRDPGSDNSPLHF.

This clonotype was picked up many times. The V gene is TRBV28, the J gene TRBJ1-4; the D gene is possibly TRBD1 (6 bases). Trimming cost V 2 bases and J 8 bases, with 12 bases left between them. Germline CDR1 MDHEN, CDR2 SYDVKM. The CDR3 has 14 residues. CDR3 sequence: CASSLRVRGEKLFF. The CDR3 nucleotides are TGTGCCAGCAGTTTACGGGTCAGGGGCGAAAAACTGTTTTTT. The complete variable domain, with remaining parts taken from reference TRBV28 and TRBJ1-4, reads DVKVTQSSRYLVKRTGEKVFLECVQDMDHENMFWYRQDPGLGLRLIYFSYDVKMKEKGDIPEGYSVSREKKERFSLILESASTNQTSMYLCASSLRVRGEKLFFGSGTQLSVL.

The chain is built from TRBV12-5 and TRBJ1-1; D may be TRBD1 (6 bases). This CDR3 is 15 amino acids long. Germline CDR1 and CDR2: LGHNT and FRNRAP. Trimming took 3 bases from V and 5 from J, leaving 16 bases between them. In nucleotides, the CDR3 is TGTGCTAGTGGTTTAACCTCAGGGGCCGGGACTGAAGCTTTCTTT. Its translation is CASGLTSGAGTEAFF. The complete variable domain, with remaining parts taken from reference TRBV12-5 and TRBJ1-1, reads DARVTQTPRHKVTEMGQEVTMRCQPILGHNTVFWYRQTMMQGLELLAYFRNRAPLDDSGMPKDRFSAEMPDATLATLKIQPSEPRDSAVYFCASGLTSGAGTEAFFGQGTRLTVV.

This clonotype was counted at least ten times. The rearrangement uses TRBV7-2 and TRBJ2-5; maybe TRBD2 (6 bases). CDR1 is SGHTA and CDR2 is FQGNSA in the germline V gene. There are 13 residues in the CDR3. V dropped 5 bases and J dropped 5 bases, with 12 bases sitting between them. This chain's CDR3 is CASSHRRAETQYF. CDR3 DNA sequence: TGTGCCAGCAGCCACAGGAGGGCCGAGACCCAGTACTTC.

There are many counts of this clonotype. The chain links TRBV21-1 to TRBJ1-1; whether TRBD1, the table's D call, matches the DNA was not checked. TRBV21-1 is a documented pseudogene. This CDR3 spans 14 amino acids. CDR3 region: CASSTRGTNTEAFF. The CDR3, as DNA: TGTGCCAGCAGCACGAGGGGGACAAACACTGAAGCTTTCTTT.

This clonotype was recorded a few times. V is TRBV5-1 and J is TRBJ2-1, with no clear D. Trimming took off 0 bases at V and 6 bases at J, with 4 bases between the two ends. The CDR3 is 12 amino acids. Germline V gives CDR1 SGHRS, CDR2 YFSETQ. Here the CDR3 DNA reads TGCGCCAGCAGCTTGGACGGCAATGAGCAGTTCTTC. It translates to CASSLDGNEQFF.

This clonotype was seen ten or more times. The chain recombines TRBV19 with TRBJ2-1; D ambiguous. CDR3 length equals 14 residues. Trimming shortened V by 3 bases and J by 5 bases, and 11 bases separated the two germline ends. CDR1 and CDR2 from the germline V gene are LNHDA and SQIVND (reference sequence). The CDR3 nucleotides are TGTGCCAGTAGTATGGAGTGGGAAGACAATGAGCAGTTCTTC. It is translated as CASSMEWEDNEQFF. Full variable domain (missing parts from reference TRBV19 and TRBJ2-1): DGGITQSPKYLFRKEGQNVTLSCEQNLNHDAMYWYRQDPGQGLRLIYYSQIVNDFQKGDIAEGYSVSREKKESFPLTVTSAQKNPTAFYLCASSMEWEDNEQFFGPGTRLTVL.

This chain uses TRBV7-3 with TRBJ2-5, with D possibly called TRBD1 or TRBD2 (5 bases each). Germline V gene lookup returns CDR1 SGHTA and CDR2 FQGTGA. The CDR3 runs 15 residues. The germline V and J ends were trimmed by 2 bases and 2 bases, with 12 bases remaining between them. The CDR3 loop reads CASSLEGSGQETQYF. The CDR3 coding sequence is TGTGCCAGCAGCTTAGAGGGGTCGGGGCAAGAGACCCAGTACTTC.

The gene calls are TRBV12-3 or TRBV12-4 and TRBJ1-5, with D tentatively TRBD1 (5 bases). This CDR3 has 13 residues. V lost 3 bases, J lost 9 bases, and 12 bases lay in between. This CDR3 reads CASSFSGGMPQHF. The CDR3 DNA is TGTGCCAGCAGTTTCTCGGGGGGTATGCCCCAGCATTTT.

Ten or more counts support this clonotype. V and J are TRBV11-2 and TRBJ2-1; TRBD2 matches 8 bases. Germline trimming cut 5 bases from V and 12 bases from J; bases unmatched to any gene: 24. The germline gives CDR1 SGHAT, CDR2 FQNNGV. This CDR3 contains 18 residues. The CDR3 DNA is TGTGCCAGCAGCAGTCGACAGTTCCCAGGGACTAGTCTCTGGAGGCAGTTCTTC. The encoded protein is CASSSRQFPGTSLWRQFF.

The chain is built from TRBV11-1 and TRBJ2-1, with 12 bases lining up with TRBD2. CDR1 and CDR2 (germline): SGHAT, FQDESV (reference sequence). There are 15 residues in the CDR3. The V gene end was trimmed by 5 bases and the J gene end by 8 bases; junction bases not matched to a gene: 7. The CDR3 nucleotides read TGTGCCAGCAGCCCCAGGACTAGCGGGATGGATGAGCAGTTCTTC. The encoded protein is CASSPRTSGMDEQFF.

This clonotype was counted only a few times. The chain has TRBV9 and TRBJ1-6; D is possibly TRBD1 (6 bases). Germline CDR1 is SGDLS and CDR2 is YYNGEE. V was trimmed by 0 bases and J by 7 bases, leaving 8 bases between them. CDR3 length equals 14 residues. The CDR3: CASSVVDRNSPLHF. The CDR3 DNA sequence: TGTGCCAGCAGCGTAGTGGACAGAAATTCACCCCTCCACTTT.

The chain links TRBV15 to TRBJ2-7, with D perhaps matching TRBD1 (6 bases). There are 14 residues in the CDR3. Germline V gives CDR1 LNHNV, CDR2 YYDKDF (reference sequence). V lost 1 base to trimming and J lost 0 bases, with 7 bases between them. The CDR3 DNA is TGTGCCACCAGCAGAGGGGACATCTCCTACGAGCAGTACTTC. Translating it yields CATSRGDISYEQYF.

This clonotype was observed at least ten times. The CDR3 region is CASSSGGTGEKLFF. In DNA form, the CDR3 reads TGTGCCAGCAGTTCCGGGGGAACGGGGGAAAAACTGTTTTTT. The rearrangement uses TRBV7-9 and TRBJ1-4, with D possibly matching TRBD1 (5 bases). The CDR3 has 14 amino acids. Trimming pared 6 bases from V and 8 bases from J, leaving 16 bases between. Per the germline V gene, CDR1 is SEHNR and CDR2 is FQNEAQ (reference sequence).

J is TRBJ1-5 and V is TRBV27; perhaps TRBD1 as D (5 bases). The germline CDR1 and CDR2 sequences are MNHEY and SMNVEV (reference sequence). The CDR3 is 14 residues long. Trimming pared 3 bases from V and 4 bases from J, leaving 10 bases between. CDR3 DNA: TGTGCCAGCAGTTTCGGGGGGGTAAATCAGCCCCAGCATTTT. It yields the protein CASSFGGVNQPQHF.

The chain employs TRBV7-9 and TRBJ2-3; D might be TRBD1 (6 bases). Trimming removed 8 bases at V and 1 base at J, with 19 bases between. CDR1 SEHNR and CDR2 FQNEAQ come from the germline V gene (reference sequence). This CDR3 region has 16 residues. CDR3 DNA: TGTGCCAGCCAACCTACAGGGAACTGGGGCACAGATACGCAGTATTTT. This translates into CASQPTGNWGTDTQYF.

This clonotype was recorded at least ten times. The chain links TRBV28 to TRBJ1-4; no reliable D call. Trimming took 5 bases from V and 0 from J, leaving 7 bases between them. Germline V gene data show CDR1 as MDHEN and CDR2 as SYDVKM. This CDR3 contains 14 residues. CDR3 region: CASSQVATNEKLFF. CDR3 sequence (DNA): TGTGCCAGCAGTCAGGTAGCAACTAATGAAAAACTGTTTTTT. Using reference TRBV28 and TRBJ1-4 for the parts outside the CDR3, the full variable domain is DVKVTQSSRYLVKRTGEKVFLECVQDMDHENMFWYRQDPGLGLRLIYFSYDVKMKEKGDIPEGYSVSREKKERFSLILESASTNQTSMYLCASSQVATNEKLFFGSGTQLSVL.

The V call is TRBV7-2, the J call TRBJ2-1, with 7 bases aligning to TRBD2. V dropped 5 bases and J dropped 13; count of bases not matched to a gene: 8. Per germline, CDR1 SGHTA and CDR2 FQGNSA. This CDR3 is built from 12 residues. CDR3 sequence reads: CASSPYVGLQFF. Here the CDR3 DNA reads TGTGCCAGCAGCCCCTATGTGGGACTACAGTTCTTC.

In its sample, this clonotype was seen many times. The rearrangement links TRBV13 to TRBJ1-1; 12 bases fit TRBD1. The CDR3 sequence is 15 residues long. Germline-derived CDR1 and CDR2 are PRHDT and FYEKMQ (reference sequence). V was pared by 5 bases and J by 2 bases, with 3 bases of the junction left unmatched. CDR3 sequence reads: CASSRDRGRNTEAFF. CDR3 sequence (DNA): TGTGCCAGCAGCAGGGACAGGGGGCGAAACACTGAAGCTTTCTTT.

The chain uses TRBV6-2 or TRBV6-3 and TRBJ2-7; 7 bases fit TRBD1. This CDR3 has 13 residues. CDR1 MNHEY and CDR2 SVGEGT come from the germline V gene. J lost 2 bases, V lost 5 bases, and 3 bases had no gene match. The CDR3 sequence: CASSNRGPYEQYF. The CDR3 DNA sequence: TGTGCCAGCAGTAACAGGGGTCCCTACGAGCAGTACTTC.

Ten or more counts support this clonotype. The chain couples TRBV5-1 to TRBJ2-7; D possibly uses TRBD1 or TRBD2 (5 bases each). Germline V gene lookup returns CDR1 SGHRS and CDR2 YFSETQ. The CDR3 has 17 residues. Trimming cost V 4 bases and J 0 bases, with 20 bases left between them. For the CDR3, the DNA is TGCGCCAGCAGCCAAGGACGAGGGGCACAATCCTCCTACGAGCAGTACTTC. This gives the protein CASSQGRGAQSSYEQYF.